What follows is one T cell receptor (beta chain) and its context. What it recognizes is unknown. Sequencing used immunoSEQ multiplex PCR; TCRdb keeps in-frame clones, though not all of them. The repertoire holds 2 million to 2.5 million clones, with just over 90% as singletons. Naive CD8 cells, CD45RO-negative and positively selected for CCR7, excluded terminally differentiated effector memory CD45RA+ cells. The V gene's germline CDR1 is SGHRS and CDR2 YFSETQ. V lost 3 bases to trimming and J lost 1 base; unmatched junction nucleotides: 5. The CDR3 loop spans 15 amino acids. These data belong to a study of shared clonotypes between healthy human individuals. Broader study findings: The study found 4.5% to 6% of naive CD4 clonotypes shared across a few donors. Non-shared clonotypes had lower generation probabilities than those shared by all four donors. Rarefaction indicated that sorted-subset sequencing remained incomplete although depth was large.

The sequenced sample consisted of naive CD8+ T cells from PBMCs. This receptor was identified in a young man in good health. Some clones in this sample may be carry-over from other donors' samples. This chain uses TRBV5-1 with TRBJ2-7; 9 bases are a match to TRBD1. CDR3 DNA: TGCGCCAGCAGCTCTCCGGACAGGGGATCCTACGAGCAGTACTTC. Translation gives CASSSPDRGSYEQYF.